One and the same sample provided the 10 T cell receptor beta chains below, sequenced in a study of T-cell reconstitution after alpha-beta-depleted transplantation in children. Unique molecular identifiers were incorporated into the prepared TCRbeta library. A single record per CDR3 protein comes from TCRdb applying MiXCR to the PCR reads. This table has about 980,000 distinct CDR3 sequences, around 30% appearing once. Sequencing was performed on PBMCs, mostly from graft donor cells, taken 360 days after TCRalphabeta/CD19-depleted stem cell transplant. The receptors were sampled from a boy under three years old who had a stem cell transplant for SCID, so the T cells may come from the graft donor.

This clonotype turned up a few times. The chain is built from TRBV4-2 and TRBJ2-7, with 7 bases aligning to TRBD1. Germline values: CDR1 LGHNA, CDR2 YNFKEQ. The V segment lost 0 bases and the J segment 3 bases; nucleotides outside the gene matches: 14. The CDR3 contains 18 residues. The CDR3 loop reads CASSQEVSLGGPLYEQYF. The CDR3 DNA follows: TGTGCCAGCAGCCAAGAGGTGTCCCTAGGGGGCCCCCTCTACGAGCAGTACTTC.

The sample holds a few counts of this clonotype. The chain uses TRBV6-5 and TRBJ1-5, with D tentatively TRBD1 (6 bases). Germline loops: CDR1 MNHEY, CDR2 SVGAGI. V lost 2 bases and J lost 2, with 13 bases in between. CDR3 length: 16 residues. As DNA, the CDR3 is TGTGCCAGCAGTTACCGTACAGGGATGGGCAATCAGCCCCAGCATTTT. Its translation is CASSYRTGMGNQPQHF.

This chain joins TRBV4-2 and TRBJ2-1; TRBD1 matches 9 bases. The CDR3 extends over 16 amino acids. Germline-derived CDR1 and CDR2 are LGHNA and YNFKEQ. The junction had 6 bases not matched to a gene; V was cut back by 4 bases and J by 2 bases. The CDR3 region is CASSLSGTGTYNEQFF. In DNA, the CDR3 is TGTGCCAGCAGCCTCTCCGGGACAGGGACCTACAATGAGCAGTTCTTC.

The chain couples TRBV6-5 to TRBJ2-5; 11 positions match TRBD2. After removal of 5 bases from V and 0 bases from J, the junction contained 11 bases not matched to a gene. Germline V gives CDR1 MNHEY, CDR2 SVGAGI. This CDR3 is built from 18 residues. The CDR3 coding sequence is TGTGCCAGCAGTCTACGGCGGCTAGCGGGGGGCTACCAAGAGACCCAGTACTTC. As protein: CASSLRRLAGGYQETQYF.

This chain uses TRBV13 with TRBJ2-2, with TRBD2 matching 10 bases. V shed 4 bases, J shed 3 bases, and the junction held 8 bases outside the gene matches. The CDR3 has 17 amino acids. Germline assignment: CDR1 PRHDT and CDR2 FYEKMQ (reference sequence). The CDR3: CASSYSQRGGHTGELFF. CDR3 DNA sequence: TGTGCCAGCAGCTATTCCCAGCGGGGGGGCCACACCGGGGAGCTGTTTTTT.

The V gene is TRBV11-2, the J gene TRBJ2-3; a possible D gene is TRBD2 (6 bases). Germline-derived CDR1 and CDR2 are SGHAT and FQNNGV. V was shortened by 4 bases and J by 0 bases, with 14 bases between the two germline ends. The CDR3 is 16 amino acids. The chain's CDR3 is CASSSVSGTSTDTQYF. The DNA for the CDR3 is TGTGCCAGCAGCTCCGTTAGCGGAACTAGCACAGATACGCAGTATTTT.

A few counts support this clonotype. The CDR3 coding sequence is TGTGCCAGCAGTCATCGGACAGGGAGAGCGATGTATGAAAAACTGTTTTTT. Translating it yields CASSHRTGRAMYEKLFF. V and J are TRBV6-1 and TRBJ1-4, with 8 bases that match TRBD1. Unmatched junction bases numbered 14, after V lost 5 bases and J lost 6 bases. The CDR3 consists of 17 residues. Germline V gene lookup returns CDR1 MNHNS and CDR2 SASEGT.

The sample holds a few counts of this clonotype. This sequence joins TRBV20-1 and TRBJ2-7; 8 bases agree with TRBD1. After removal of 2 bases from V and 0 bases from J, the junction contained 6 bases not matched to a gene. The CDR3 totals 15 residues. Germline CDR1 is DFQATT and CDR2 is SNEGSKA (reference sequence). CDR3 protein: CSARRQGKGSYEQYF. Here the CDR3 DNA reads TGCAGTGCTAGACGACAGGGGAAAGGCTCCTACGAGCAGTACTTC.

The sample holds a few counts of this clonotype. The chain links TRBV5-1 to TRBJ1-2; perhaps TRBD1 as D (5 bases). The germline V gene has CDR1 SGHRS and CDR2 YFSETQ. V was trimmed by 4 bases and J by 8 bases, leaving 15 bases between them. The CDR3 loop spans 13 amino acids. CDR3 protein: CASSLTGEGGYTF. CDR3 DNA: TGCGCCAGCAGCCTGACGGGGGAAGGCGGCTACACCTTC.

The chain joins TRBV20-1 to TRBJ1-2; D not resolved. Per the germline V gene, CDR1 is DFQATT and CDR2 is SNEGSKA (reference sequence). The V end lost 6 bases, the J end lost 8 bases, and 13 bases lay between the germline ends. This CDR3 has 11 amino acids. CDR3: CSADSGRGYTF. The CDR3 nucleotides are TGCAGTGCGGACTCCGGGAGAGGCTACACCTTC.